This TCR beta chain was profiled in a study of shared clonotypes between healthy human individuals (dated by TCRdb to 2019 to 2021). Turning to the overall study: A couple of women and a few men aged 18 to 49 years were included in the cohort. Leukapheresis yielded between about 0.85 and 10 billion PBMCs per donor. For each donor, CD4 naive and CD4 memory were each given three plates, CD8 naive was given two plates, and CD8 memory was given one plate. To estimate repertoire size and how much clonotype sharing occurs between individuals, the study deeply sequenced the blood TCR repertoires of several healthy adults. Different laboratories and diverse techniques were used to prepare libraries and sequence TCR repertoires, to increase sequencing depth and limit assay-specific biases. Beyond this particular receptor, the publication reports: Compared with non-shared clonotypes, clonotypes shared by all four sorted-subset donors had higher generation probabilities. Rarefaction of sorted-subset datasets indicated incomplete sequencing despite the large sequencing depth. Sampling was restricted to blood, and TCR repertoires in tissues likely differ from the TCR repertoires found in blood. Pairwise subsampling indicated that sequencing depth was expected to affect the degree of clonotype sharing among donors. Estimated clonotype richness was generally larger for naive than for memory subsets. When a few donors were compared, the shared fraction of clonotypes was about 5% for naive CD4, about 4% for naive CD8, more than 2% for memory CD4, and under 0.5% for memory CD8. The genetic and exposure-history diversity represented was limited by the small number of donors.

TCR CDR3 regions were amplified from genomic DNA by multiplex PCR using the deep immunoSEQ assay. Genomic DNA extracted from each cell subset was distributed evenly over all wells of several immunoSEQ 96-well plates, and each plate served as one replicate. Each replicate PCR for sorted subsets received roughly 0.2 ug genomic DNA, equal to tens of thousands of T cell genomes. Purified libraries were measured with a Qubit 3.0 fluorometer, size-checked on a Bioanalyzer 2100, and measured again with the KAPA Library Quantification kit. Every immunoSEQ 96-well plate was sequenced on a separate single-read 150-cycle Illumina NextSeq 550 flow cell. In the source study's methods: The immunoSEQ output contained only junctional sequences without quality scores, so filtering could not match that applied to full-length reads. Sequences were annotated with PyIR, a Python wrapper for IgBLAST v1.9, using IMGT germline references to assign V/J genes and CDR3. Reads were removed for weak V/J assignments (E-value above 1e-6), missing CDR3, stop codons, out-of-frame junctions, or ambiguous translated residues. V3J clonotypes were defined as sequences sharing the same inferred V gene, J gene, and CDR3 amino acid sequence. To compute the percentage overlap between repertoires, the number of shared unique clonotypes was divided by the size of the smaller repertoire. RTK rarefaction, the Chao1 estimator, and Recon v2.1 estimates of unobserved clonotypes were used to assess repertoire richness. Generation probabilities for all TCRbeta clonotypes obtained by the gDNA method from a few donors were computed using OLGA. TCRdb provides this immuneACCESS table in a form limited to in-frame rearrangements. Some clones are lacking; in checked studies, under half of them reflect an unresolved V gene, and why the rest are absent is not known. V and J calls and clone size are given by that table; D and trimming were obtained from the DNA. Across this sample there are roughly 650,000 clones, with approximately 96% seen only once. The ten largest clones represent less than 0.12% of the sample.

Concerning this clone itself: The antigen it recognizes is unknown. No much larger clonotype is one base removed from it; base qualities were not supplied.

CD8 naive samples were obtained by positive selection for CCR7 among CD45RO-negative cells, yielding a CD45RA+CCR7+ population from which TemRA cells were excluded. Healthy HIV-negative adults with no recently reported acute infections or vaccinations were included as donors. Every donor was a Caucasian adult living in Nashville, Tennessee, USA. Blood was obtained by leukapheresis, after which PBMCs were separated by Ficoll-Histopaque density gradient centrifugation and cryopreserved in liquid nitrogen vapor phase. Analytical flow cytometry was used to check the purity and quantity of every magnetically sorted T cell population. From each sorted fraction, genomic DNA was isolated and quantified by UV absorbance on a Nanodrop 2000c. The V end loses 5 bases and the J end loses 1 base, and a stretch of 17 bases separates them. The cysteine opens and the phenylalanine closes a CDR3 of 16 amino acids. The kept DNA is CDR3 alone, 48 bases in frame from the first base. CDR1 and CDR2 are read off the germline V gene (reference sequence) as LNHDA and SQIVND.

The clonotype originates from a woman aged 30 to 39 in good health. The specimen was naive CD8+ T cells sorted from blood. Sample cell subset or site, as interpreted from the label and publication: CD45RA+CCR7+. The rearranged chain carries TRBV19 and TRBJ1-1, with TRBD1 tentatively as D gene (6 bases match). The bases are TGTGCCAGTAGTCACTACGAGGGACATCCGAACACTGAAGCTTTCTTT. It specifies CASSHYEGHPNTEAFF.